Here is one T cell receptor (beta chain) with its context. This sample is part of a study of blood T cell repertoires in COVID-19. Study-wide context: COVID-19 samples collected from the United States, Italy and Spain covered acute and convalescent phases. The cDNA or gDNA used as material had been derived from T cells, B-cell-depleted T cells, or PBMCs.

Assay used: immunoSEQ multiplex PCR; TCRdb lists only in-frame clones, some missing. The data hold 40,000 to 50,000 clones, with approximately 83% observed a single time. The length of the CDR3 is 17 residues. Germline CDR1 LGHNA, CDR2 YNFKEQ. The trim removed 3 bases at V and 1 base at J, leaving 5 bases unmatched. The sequence was obtained from an elderly woman with acute or convalescent COVID-19. V and J are TRBV4-2 and TRBJ2-5; 13 nucleotides align to TRBD2. Sequenced input: peripheral blood. CDR3 DNA: TGTGCCAGCAGCCAGTCCCGGACTAGCGGGGGCCAAGAGACCCAGTACTTC. It yields the protein CASSQSRTSGGQETQYF.